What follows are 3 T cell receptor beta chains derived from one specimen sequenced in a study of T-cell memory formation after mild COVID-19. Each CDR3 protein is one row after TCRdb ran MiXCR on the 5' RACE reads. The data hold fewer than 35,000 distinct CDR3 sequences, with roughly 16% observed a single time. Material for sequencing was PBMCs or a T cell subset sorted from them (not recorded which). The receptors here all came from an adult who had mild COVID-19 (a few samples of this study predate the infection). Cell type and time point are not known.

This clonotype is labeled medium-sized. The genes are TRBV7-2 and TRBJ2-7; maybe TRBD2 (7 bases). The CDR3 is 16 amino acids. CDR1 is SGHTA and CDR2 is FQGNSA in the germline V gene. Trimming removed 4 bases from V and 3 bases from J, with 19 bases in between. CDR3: CASSSLGGGQGYEQYF. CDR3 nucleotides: TGTGCCAGCAGCTCCCTAGGGGGGGGCCAAGGCTACGAGCAGTACTTC.

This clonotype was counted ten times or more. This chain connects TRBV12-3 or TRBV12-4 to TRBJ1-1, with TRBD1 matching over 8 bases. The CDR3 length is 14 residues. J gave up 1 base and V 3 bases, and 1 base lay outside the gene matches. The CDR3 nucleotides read TGTGCCAGCAGTTTTGACAGGGGGAACACTGAAGCTTTCTTT. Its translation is CASSFDRGNTEAFF.

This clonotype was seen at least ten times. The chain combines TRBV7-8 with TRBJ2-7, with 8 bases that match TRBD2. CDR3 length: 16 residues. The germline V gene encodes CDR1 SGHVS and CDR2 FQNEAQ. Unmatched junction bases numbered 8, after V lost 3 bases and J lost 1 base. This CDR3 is CASSFRSGRGSYEQYF. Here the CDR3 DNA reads TGTGCCAGCAGCTTTCGCAGCGGGAGAGGGTCCTACGAGCAGTACTTC. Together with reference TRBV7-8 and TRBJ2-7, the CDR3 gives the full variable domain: GAGVSQSPRYKVAKRGQDVALRCDPISGHVSLFWYQQALGQGPEFLTYFQNEAQLDKSGLPSDRFFAERPEGSVSTLKIQRTQQEDSAVYLCASSFRSGRGSYEQYFGPGTRLTVT.